Below, 28 T cell receptor beta chains from the same sample are listed, as sequenced in a study of blood T cell repertoires in COVID-19. Sequencing used immunoSEQ multiplex PCR; TCRdb keeps in-frame clones, though not all of them. The sample holds over 250,000 clones, about 89% seen once. Sequencing was done on a sample of peripheral blood. The receptors derive from a woman between 55 and 75 years old with acute or convalescent COVID-19.

This clone has just a few counts. V and J are TRBV2 and TRBJ1-3; possible D gene TRBD1, 5 bases. Germline CDR1 and CDR2: SNHLY and FYNNEI. The CDR3 spans 16 residues. Trimming cost V 1 base and J 0 bases, with 10 bases left between them. The CDR3 coding sequence is TGTGCCAGCAGTGAAGGACAGCTCTTCTCTGGAAACACCATATATTTT. This gives the protein CASSEGQLFSGNTIYF.

This clone was found once. This chain joins TRBV27 and TRBJ2-3; 10 bases match TRBD2. This CDR3 spans 15 amino acids. V dropped 5 bases and J dropped 5; count of bases not matched to a gene: 7. Germline loops: CDR1 MNHEY, CDR2 SMNVEV (reference sequence). The CDR3 loop reads CASSIQRLAGDTQYF. For the CDR3, the DNA is TGTGCCAGCAGTATTCAAAGACTAGCGGGAGATACGCAGTATTTT.

The gene calls are TRBV5-1 and TRBJ2-3; the D gene is possibly TRBD1 (5 bases). The CDR3 contains 15 residues. Germline loops: CDR1 SGHRS, CDR2 YFSETQ. Trimming removed 6 bases from V and 0 bases from J, with 14 bases in between. CDR3 amino acids: CASTPTVSSTDTQYF. In DNA form, the CDR3 reads TGCGCCAGCACTCCGACAGTATCTAGCACAGATACGCAGTATTTT.

J is TRBJ2-7 and V is TRBV28; 15 bases fit TRBD2. Germline V gives CDR1 MDHEN, CDR2 SYDVKM. V was pared by 5 bases and J by 2 bases, with 13 bases of the junction left unmatched. The CDR3 is 19 amino acids. CDR3 sequence reads: CASSPGLAGGLRGPYEQYF. The CDR3 DNA follows: TGTGCCAGCAGTCCGGGACTAGCGGGAGGCTTGAGGGGACCCTACGAGCAGTACTTC.

J is TRBJ1-3 and V is TRBV6-2 or TRBV6-3; D unclear. The length of the CDR3 is 14 residues. V lost 0 bases and J 7 bases, leaving 10 bases between the germline ends. Germline CDR1 is MNHEY and CDR2 is SVGEGT. CDR3 residues: CASSYSPSGNTIYF. For the CDR3, the DNA is TGTGCCAGCAGTTACTCCCCCAGCGGGAACACCATATATTTT.

The chain couples TRBV5-1 to TRBJ2-5; 10 nucleotides match TRBD2. The ends lost 3 bases at V and 5 bases at J; junction bases unmatched: 7. Germline-derived CDR1 and CDR2 are SGHRS and YFSETQ. CDR3 size: 15 residues. CDR3 region: CASSWSGGAVETQYF. The CDR3 bases are TGCGCCAGCAGCTGGAGCGGGGGGGCTGTGGAGACCCAGTACTTC.

The J gene is TRBJ1-5, the V gene TRBV3-1 (or the pseudogene TRBV3-2), with a tentative D call TRBD1 (5 bases). V was trimmed by 0 bases and J by 7 bases, leaving 16 bases between them. Germline CDR1 reads LGHDT; CDR2 reads YNNKEL (reference sequence). CDR3 length equals 16 residues. CDR3 in amino acids: CASSQDVPGLRQPQHF. For the CDR3, the DNA is TGTGCCAGCAGCCAAGATGTTCCAGGGCTGAGGCAGCCCCAGCATTTT.

The CDR3 is CASSVLDSRGGTDTQYF. The DNA for the CDR3 is TGTGCCAGCAGCGTACTTGACTCCCGGGGGGGCACAGATACGCAGTATTTT. The chain uses TRBV9 and TRBJ2-3; 7 nucleotides align to TRBD2. V trimming: 1 base; J trimming: 1 base; junction bases outside the gene matches: 9. CDR3 length: 17 residues. Germline CDR1 reads SGDLS; CDR2 reads YYNGEE.

The V call is TRBV6-6, the J call TRBJ2-3; 9 positions match TRBD2. Germline loops: CDR1 MNHNY, CDR2 SVGAGI (reference sequence). Trimming removed 5 bases from V and 4 bases from J; junction bases left unmatched: 13. The CDR3 contains 17 residues. CDR3 sequence reads: CASSPSGGGAWADTQYF. The CDR3 DNA follows: TGTGCCAGCAGTCCTTCCGGCGGGGGGGCCTGGGCAGATACGCAGTATTTT.

This chain links TRBV12-3 or TRBV12-4 with TRBJ2-1; D may be TRBD2 (5 bases). V lost 8 bases and J 8 bases, leaving 16 bases between the germline ends. The CDR3 is 13 residues long. CDR3 bases: TGTGCCAGCCATGGACTTCGCTTTTATGAGCAGTTCTTC. Its translation is CASHGLRFYEQFF.

The chain has TRBV5-1 and TRBJ2-1, with TRBD2 matching 8 bases. V lost 0 bases, J lost 5 bases, and 10 bases stayed unmatched. Per germline, CDR1 SGHRS and CDR2 YFSETQ. CDR3 size: 17 residues. Written as DNA, the CDR3 is TGCGCCAGCAGCTTGGCCCGAGCGGGGGCCATAAACAATGAGCAGTTCTTC. Protein: CASSLARAGAINNEQFF.

This rearrangement joins TRBV5-8 to TRBJ2-2, with a weak D call TRBD1 (5 bases). V was cut by 0 bases and J by 0 bases, with 6 bases left in between. Germline CDR1 and CDR2: SGHTS and YDEGEE. The CDR3 spans 15 residues. The chain's CDR3 is CASSLAGTNTGELFF. In DNA, the CDR3 is TGTGCCAGCAGCTTGGCAGGGACGAACACCGGGGAGCTGTTTTTT.

The sample holds one count of this clone. This chain connects TRBV19 to TRBJ2-3; tentative D call: TRBD2 (6 bases). Germline values: CDR1 LNHDA, CDR2 SQIVND (reference sequence). This CDR3 contains 16 residues. Trimming took off 4 bases at V and 0 bases at J, with 14 bases between the two ends. CDR3 bases: TGTGCCAGTAGTACAGGCGGGAAGGGTAGCACAGATACGCAGTATTTT. This sequence encodes CASSTGGKGSTDTQYF. Full variable domain (remainder filled in from reference TRBV19 and TRBJ2-3): DGGITQSPKYLFRKEGQNVTLSCEQNLNHDAMYWYRQDPGQGLRLIYYSQIVNDFQKGDIAEGYSVSREKKESFPLTVTSAQKNPTAFYLCASSTGGKGSTDTQYFGPGTRLTVL.

The chain uses TRBV5-1 and TRBJ1-4, with D possibly TRBD1 on 6 matching bases. Germline-derived CDR1 and CDR2 are SGHRS and YFSETQ. The CDR3 is 14 amino acids. V was clipped by 1 base and J by 5 bases, with 9 bases between them. The CDR3 here is CASSLPGVNEKLFF. The CDR3 DNA follows: TGCGCCAGCAGCTTGCCAGGGGTAAATGAAAAACTGTTTTTT.

The chain couples TRBV28 to TRBJ2-1; the D gene is possibly TRBD2 (6 bases). This CDR3 is 11 amino acids long. The germline CDR1 and CDR2 sequences are MDHEN and SYDVKM. V was cut by 4 bases and J by 14 bases, with 12 bases left in between. As DNA, the CDR3 is TGTGCCAGCAGTTCGGAGGGTGGTAAGTTCTTC. Translated, it gives CASSSEGGKFF.

The chain joins TRBV27 to TRBJ2-7; 7 nucleotides line up with TRBD2. V gave up 6 bases and J gave up 4 bases; unmatched junction bases: 15. Per the germline V gene, CDR1 is MNHEY and CDR2 is SMNVEV (reference sequence). The CDR3 loop spans 16 amino acids. For the CDR3, the DNA is TGTGCCAGCAGCCGAAGTTCCCTAGCGGTAATTTACGAGCAGTACTTC. It codes for CASSRSSLAVIYEQYF.

This chain uses TRBV3-1 (or the pseudogene TRBV3-2) with TRBJ2-3, with 8 bases fitting TRBD2. Trimming at V came to 3 bases and at J to 0 bases, leaving 2 bases not matched to a gene. This CDR3 comprises 15 residues. Germline CDR1 reads LGHDT; CDR2 reads YNNKEL (reference sequence). CDR3 in amino acids: CASSQIAGSTDTQYF. The CDR3 DNA follows: TGTGCCAGCAGCCAGATAGCGGGGAGCACAGATACGCAGTATTTT.

The V and J genes are TRBV7-9 and TRBJ1-1; D is unclear. CDR3 length equals 12 residues. Germline lookup yields CDR1 SEHNR and CDR2 FQNEAQ (reference sequence). Trimming shortened V by 0 bases and J by 7 bases, and 6 bases separated the two germline ends. CDR3 DNA sequence: TGTGCCAGCAGCTTAGCAGGCGGTGAAGCTTTCTTT. It is translated as CASSLAGGEAFF.

This clone was recorded only once. The chain is built from TRBV11-3 and TRBJ2-3; TRBD2 agrees at 12 bases. The CDR3 is 17 residues long. The V and J ends lost 5 bases and 3 bases, in that order; junction bases with no gene match: 9. Germline CDR1 reads SGHNT; CDR2 reads YENEEA. The DNA of the CDR3 is TGTGCCAGCAGCCCCGGACTAGCGGGGACTGGAACAGATACGCAGTATTTT. Translating gives CASSPGLAGTGTDTQYF. The full variable domain, in which reference TRBV11-3 and TRBJ2-3 provide the parts outside the CDR3, is EAGVVQSPRYKIIEKKQPVAFWCNPISGHNTLYWYLQNLGQGPELLIRYENEEAVDDSQLPKDRFSAERLKGVDSTLKIQPAELGDSAVYLCASSPGLAGTGTDTQYFGPGTRLTVL.

The J gene is TRBJ2-3, the V gene TRBV2; a possible D gene is TRBD1 (6 bases). The germline CDR1 and CDR2 sequences are SNHLY and FYNNEI. Trimming pared 5 bases from V and 0 bases from J, leaving 9 bases between. This CDR3 spans 14 amino acids. CDR3 residues: CASSQTGSTDTQYF. CDR3 coding DNA: TGTGCCAGCAGTCAGACAGGTAGCACAGATACGCAGTATTTT.

The V and J genes are TRBV27 and TRBJ1-1, with D possibly matching TRBD1 (5 bases). Germline V lookup: CDR1 MNHEY, CDR2 SMNVEV (reference sequence). There are 13 residues in the CDR3. The V gene lost 4 bases and the J gene lost 1 base, with 7 bases spanning the gap. In nucleotides, the CDR3 is TGTGCCAGCAGTTACGGGGGGAACACTGAAGCTTTCTTT. Residues: CASSYGGNTEAFF.

The chain carries TRBV7-8 and TRBJ1-2, with a possible D match to TRBD1 (5 bases). The CDR3 loop spans 14 amino acids. The germline V and J ends were trimmed by 1 base and 4 bases, with 10 bases remaining between them. Germline values: CDR1 SGHVS, CDR2 FQNEAQ. This chain's CDR3 is CASSLGPGLYGYTF. Written as DNA, the CDR3 is TGTGCCAGCAGCTTAGGTCCGGGACTCTATGGCTACACCTTC.

This chain links TRBV5-1 with TRBJ2-1; 7 bases line up with TRBD1. CDR3 length: 16 amino acids. Germline V gene sequence: CDR1 SGHRS, CDR2 YFSETQ. V was clipped by 1 base and J by 3 bases; unmatched bases: 7. Written as DNA, the CDR3 is TGCGCCAGCAGCTTGTTCCGCGCAGGGGGCTACAATGAGCAGTTCTTC. It specifies CASSLFRAGGYNEQFF.

J is TRBJ2-7 and V is TRBV10-3, with 9 bases fitting TRBD1. The CDR3 length is 13 residues. Germline-derived CDR1 and CDR2 are ENHRY and SYGVKD. Trimming removed 3 bases from V and 5 bases from J; junction bases left unmatched: 2. The CDR3 protein is CAISEWTGDEQYF. In nucleotides, the CDR3 is TGTGCCATCAGTGAATGGACAGGGGACGAGCAGTACTTC.

This rearrangement joins TRBV24-1 to TRBJ2-1; 10 nucleotides line up with TRBD2. The V gene end was trimmed by 6 bases and the J gene end by 2 bases; junction bases not matched to a gene: 3. CDR3 size: 15 residues. Germline CDR1 is KGHDR and CDR2 is SFDVKD. This chain's CDR3 is CATSRTSGPYNEQFF. The CDR3 DNA is TGTGCCACCAGTCGGACTAGCGGTCCCTACAATGAGCAGTTCTTC.

This chain connects TRBV3-1 (or the pseudogene TRBV3-2) to TRBJ2-3, with D possibly being TRBD2 (6 bases). The CDR3 extends over 15 amino acids. CDR1 LGHDT and CDR2 YNNKEL come from the germline V gene (reference sequence). V was pared by 4 bases and J by 2 bases, with 13 bases between. The chain's CDR3 is CASSLGTLHTDTQYF. In DNA form, the CDR3 reads TGTGCCAGCAGCCTCGGGACTCTCCACACAGATACGCAGTATTTT.

This chain uses TRBV27 with TRBJ1-6; 7 bases map to TRBD1. V trimming: 5 bases; J trimming: 4 bases; junction bases outside the gene matches: 5. CDR1 MNHEY and CDR2 SMNVEV come from the germline V gene (reference sequence). This CDR3 comprises 15 residues. The DNA for the CDR3 is TGTGCCAGCAGTGGCAGACAGGGTTATAATTCACCCCTCCACTTT. Translation: CASSGRQGYNSPLHF.

The chain combines TRBV27 with TRBJ1-2; D is unclear. The CDR3 length is 11 residues. Trimming cost V 6 bases and J 1 base, with 3 bases left between them. Germline V gives CDR1 MNHEY, CDR2 SMNVEV (reference sequence). This CDR3 reads CASRHNYGYTF. The CDR3 DNA reads as TGTGCCAGCAGACATAACTATGGCTACACCTTC.